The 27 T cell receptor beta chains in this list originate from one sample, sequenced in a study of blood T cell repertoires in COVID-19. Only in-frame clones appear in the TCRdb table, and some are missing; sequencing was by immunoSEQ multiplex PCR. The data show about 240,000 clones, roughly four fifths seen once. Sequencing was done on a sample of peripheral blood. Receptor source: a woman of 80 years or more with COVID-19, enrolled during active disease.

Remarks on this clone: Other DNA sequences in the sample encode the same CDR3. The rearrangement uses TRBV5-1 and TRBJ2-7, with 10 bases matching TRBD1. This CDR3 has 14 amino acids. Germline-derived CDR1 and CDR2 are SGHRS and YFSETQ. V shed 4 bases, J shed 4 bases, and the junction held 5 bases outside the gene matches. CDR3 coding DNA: TGCGCCAGCAGCGTAGGACAGGGGGGATACGAGCAGTACTTC. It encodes CASSVGQGGYEQYF.

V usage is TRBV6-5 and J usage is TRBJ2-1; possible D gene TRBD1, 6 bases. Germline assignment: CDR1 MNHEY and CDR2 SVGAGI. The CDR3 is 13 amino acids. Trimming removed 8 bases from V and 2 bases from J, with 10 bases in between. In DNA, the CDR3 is TGTGCCAGCCGGGACACAACCTACAATGAGCAGTTCTTC. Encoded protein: CASRDTTYNEQFF.

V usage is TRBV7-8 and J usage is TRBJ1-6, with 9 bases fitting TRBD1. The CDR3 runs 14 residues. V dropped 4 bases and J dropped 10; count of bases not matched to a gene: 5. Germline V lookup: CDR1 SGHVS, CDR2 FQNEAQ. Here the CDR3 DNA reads TGTGCCAGCAGCTCCGGGACAGGGCGGTCACCCCTCCACTTT. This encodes CASSSGTGRSPLHF.

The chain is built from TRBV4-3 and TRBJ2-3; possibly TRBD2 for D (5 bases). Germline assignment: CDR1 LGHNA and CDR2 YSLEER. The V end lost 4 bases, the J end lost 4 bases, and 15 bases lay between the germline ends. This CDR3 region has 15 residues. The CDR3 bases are TGCGCCAGCAGCCCAGAGGGTTACGGGGCAGATACGCAGTATTTT. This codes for CASSPEGYGADTQYF.

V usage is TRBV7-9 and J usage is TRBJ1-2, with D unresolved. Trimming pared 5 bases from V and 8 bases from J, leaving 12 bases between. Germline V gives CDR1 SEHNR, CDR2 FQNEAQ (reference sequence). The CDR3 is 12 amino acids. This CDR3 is CASSPGSHGYTF. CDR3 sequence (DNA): TGTGCCAGCAGCCCCGGTTCCCACGGCTACACCTTC.

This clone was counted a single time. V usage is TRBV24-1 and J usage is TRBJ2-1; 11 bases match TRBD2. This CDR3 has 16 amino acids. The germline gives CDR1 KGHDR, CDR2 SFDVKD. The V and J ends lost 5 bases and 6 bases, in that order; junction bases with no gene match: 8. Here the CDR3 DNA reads TGTGCCACCAGTGCCTCTAGCGGGAGGAGCGGCAATGAGCAGTTCTTC. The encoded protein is CATSASSGRSGNEQFF.

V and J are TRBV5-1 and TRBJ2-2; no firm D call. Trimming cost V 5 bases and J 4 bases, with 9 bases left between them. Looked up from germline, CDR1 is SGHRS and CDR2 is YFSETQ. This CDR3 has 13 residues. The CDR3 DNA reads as TGCGCCAGCAGATTAGACACCACCGGGGAGCTGTTTTTT. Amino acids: CASRLDTTGELFF.

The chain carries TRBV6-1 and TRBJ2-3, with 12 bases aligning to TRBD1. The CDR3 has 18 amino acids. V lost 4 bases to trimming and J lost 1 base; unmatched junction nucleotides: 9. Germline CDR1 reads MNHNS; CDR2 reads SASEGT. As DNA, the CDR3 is TGTGCCAGCAGTGCAAAGGGACAGGGGGCTATCGGCACAGATACGCAGTATTTT. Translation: CASSAKGQGAIGTDTQYF.

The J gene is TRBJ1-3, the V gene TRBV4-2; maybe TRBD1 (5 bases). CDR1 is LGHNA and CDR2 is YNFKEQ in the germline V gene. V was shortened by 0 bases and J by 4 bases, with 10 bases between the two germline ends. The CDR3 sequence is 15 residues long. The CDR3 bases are TGTGCCAGCAGCCAAGAGGGCAGGGAAGGAAACACCATATATTTT. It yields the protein CASSQEGREGNTIYF.

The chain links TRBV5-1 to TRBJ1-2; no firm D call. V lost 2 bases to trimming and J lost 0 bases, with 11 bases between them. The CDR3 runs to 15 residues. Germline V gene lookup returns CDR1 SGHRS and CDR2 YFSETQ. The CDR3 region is CASSLVSRANYGYTF. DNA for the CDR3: TGCGCCAGCAGCTTAGTCAGCCGGGCTAACTATGGCTACACCTTC. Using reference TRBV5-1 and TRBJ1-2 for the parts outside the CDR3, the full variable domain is KAGVTQTPRYLIKTRGQQVTLSCSPISGHRSVSWYQQTPGQGLQFLFEYFSETQRNKGNFPGRFSGRQFSNSRSEMNVSTLELGDSALYLCASSLVSRANYGYTFGSGTRLTVV.

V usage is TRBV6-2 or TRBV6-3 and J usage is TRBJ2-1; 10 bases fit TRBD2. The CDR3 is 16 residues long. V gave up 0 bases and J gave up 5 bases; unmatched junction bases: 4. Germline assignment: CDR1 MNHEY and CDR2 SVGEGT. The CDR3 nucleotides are TGTGCCAGCAGTTACTCGCCAGCGGGAGGGGACAATGAGCAGTTCTTC. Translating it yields CASSYSPAGGDNEQFF.

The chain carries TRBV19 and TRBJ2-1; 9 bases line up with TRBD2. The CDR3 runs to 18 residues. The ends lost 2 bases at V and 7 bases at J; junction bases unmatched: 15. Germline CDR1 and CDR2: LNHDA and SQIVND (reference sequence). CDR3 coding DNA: TGTGCCAGTAGTATACCCCCGGGACTAGCCATCCGAAGGAATGAGCAGTTCTTC. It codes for CASSIPPGLAIRRNEQFF.

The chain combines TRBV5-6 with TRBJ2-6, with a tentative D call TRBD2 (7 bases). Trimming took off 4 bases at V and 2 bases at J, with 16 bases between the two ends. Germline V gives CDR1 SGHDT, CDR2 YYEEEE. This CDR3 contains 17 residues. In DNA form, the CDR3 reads TGTGCCAGCAGCCCCTGGGGGGGGGCACCTGGGGCCAACGTCCTGACTTTC. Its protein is CASSPWGGAPGANVLTF.

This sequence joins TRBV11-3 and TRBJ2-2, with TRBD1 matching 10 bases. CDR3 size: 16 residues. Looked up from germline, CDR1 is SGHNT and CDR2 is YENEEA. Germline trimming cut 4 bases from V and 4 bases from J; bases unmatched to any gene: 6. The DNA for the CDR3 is TGTGCCAGCAGCTACGGGACAGGGGCAGGCACCGGGGAGCTGTTTTTT. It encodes CASSYGTGAGTGELFF.

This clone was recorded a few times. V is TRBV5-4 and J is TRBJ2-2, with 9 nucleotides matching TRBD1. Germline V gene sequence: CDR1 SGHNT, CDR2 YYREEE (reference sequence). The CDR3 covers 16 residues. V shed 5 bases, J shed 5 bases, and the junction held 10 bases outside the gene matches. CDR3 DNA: TGTGCCAGCAGGGAACCCGGGACAGGGTTGACCGGGGAGCTGTTTTTT. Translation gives CASREPGTGLTGELFF.

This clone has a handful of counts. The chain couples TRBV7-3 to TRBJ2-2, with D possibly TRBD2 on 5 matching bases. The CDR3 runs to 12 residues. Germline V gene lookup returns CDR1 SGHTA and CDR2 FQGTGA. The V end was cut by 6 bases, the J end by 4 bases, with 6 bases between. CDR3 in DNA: TGTGCCAGCAGGAGGGCCACCGGGGAGCTGTTTTTT. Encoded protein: CASRRATGELFF.

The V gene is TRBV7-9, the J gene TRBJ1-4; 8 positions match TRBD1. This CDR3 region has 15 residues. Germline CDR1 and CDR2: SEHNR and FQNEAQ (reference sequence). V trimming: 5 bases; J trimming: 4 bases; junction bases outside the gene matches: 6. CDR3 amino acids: CASSTRQGSNEKLFF. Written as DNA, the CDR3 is TGTGCCAGCAGCACTAGACAGGGGAGTAATGAAAAACTGTTTTTT. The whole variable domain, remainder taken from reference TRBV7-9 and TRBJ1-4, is DTGVSQNPRHKITKRGQNVTFRCDPISEHNRLYWYRQTLGQGPEFLTYFQNEAQLEKSRLLSDRFSAERPKGSFSTLEIQRTEQGDSAMYLCASSTRQGSNEKLFFGSGTQLSVL.

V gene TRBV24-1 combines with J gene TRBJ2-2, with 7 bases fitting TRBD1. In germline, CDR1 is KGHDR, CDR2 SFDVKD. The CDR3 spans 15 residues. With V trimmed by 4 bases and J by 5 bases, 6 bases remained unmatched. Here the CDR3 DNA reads TGTGCCACCAGTGACCCCAGGGGGTTGACCGGGGAGCTGTTTTTT. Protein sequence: CATSDPRGLTGELFF.

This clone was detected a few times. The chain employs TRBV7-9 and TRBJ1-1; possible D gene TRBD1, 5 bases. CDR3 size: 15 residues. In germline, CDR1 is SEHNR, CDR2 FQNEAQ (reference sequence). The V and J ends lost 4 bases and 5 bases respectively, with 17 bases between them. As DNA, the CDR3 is TGTGCCAGCAGCTCCTTCCGGGGGAGGAGGACTGAAGCTTTCTTT. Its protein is CASSSFRGRRTEAFF.

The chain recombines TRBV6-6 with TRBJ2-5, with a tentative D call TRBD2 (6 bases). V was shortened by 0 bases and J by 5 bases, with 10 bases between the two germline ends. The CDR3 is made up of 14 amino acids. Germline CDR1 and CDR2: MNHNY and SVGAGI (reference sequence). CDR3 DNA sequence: TGTGCCAGCAGTTACTCGATGGCGGGGGAGACCCAGTACTTC. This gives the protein CASSYSMAGETQYF.

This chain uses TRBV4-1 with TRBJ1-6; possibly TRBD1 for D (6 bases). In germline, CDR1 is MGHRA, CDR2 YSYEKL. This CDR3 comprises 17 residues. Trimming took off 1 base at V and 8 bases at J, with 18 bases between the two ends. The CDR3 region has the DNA TGCGCCAGCAGCCAAGCGAGTGGGGGCCGTTTACATTCACCCCTCCACTTT. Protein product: CASSQASGGRLHSPLHF.

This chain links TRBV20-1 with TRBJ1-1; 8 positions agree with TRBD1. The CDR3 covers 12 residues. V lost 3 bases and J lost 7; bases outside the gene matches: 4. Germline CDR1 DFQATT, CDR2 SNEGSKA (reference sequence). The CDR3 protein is CSASLGQGEAFF. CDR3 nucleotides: TGCAGTGCTAGTCTCGGACAGGGTGAAGCTTTCTTT.

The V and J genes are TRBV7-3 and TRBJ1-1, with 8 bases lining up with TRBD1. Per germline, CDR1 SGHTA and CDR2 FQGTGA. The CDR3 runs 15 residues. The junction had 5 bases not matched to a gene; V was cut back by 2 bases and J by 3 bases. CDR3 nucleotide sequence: TGTGCCAGCAGCTTAGGACAGGGATGGGACACTGAAGCTTTCTTT. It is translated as CASSLGQGWDTEAFF.

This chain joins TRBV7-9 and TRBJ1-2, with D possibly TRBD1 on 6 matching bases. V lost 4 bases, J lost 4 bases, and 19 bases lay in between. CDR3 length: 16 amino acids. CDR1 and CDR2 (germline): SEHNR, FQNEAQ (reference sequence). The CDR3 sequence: CASSSGSGGRGYGYTF. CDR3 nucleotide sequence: TGTGCCAGCAGCTCGGGCTCCGGGGGGCGAGGCTATGGCTACACCTTC.

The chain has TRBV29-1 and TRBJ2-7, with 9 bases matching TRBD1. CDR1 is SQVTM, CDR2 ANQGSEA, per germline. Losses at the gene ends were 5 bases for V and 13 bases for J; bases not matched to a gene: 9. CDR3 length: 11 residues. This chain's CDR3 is CSVQDRGYEYF. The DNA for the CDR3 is TGCAGCGTTCAGGACAGGGGATATGAATACTTC.

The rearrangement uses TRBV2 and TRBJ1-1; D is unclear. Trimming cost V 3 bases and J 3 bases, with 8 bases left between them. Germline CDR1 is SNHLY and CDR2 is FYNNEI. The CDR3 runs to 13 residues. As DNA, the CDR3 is TGTGCCAGCAGTGAGGAGCTTTACACTGAAGCTTTCTTT. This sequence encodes CASSEELYTEAFF.

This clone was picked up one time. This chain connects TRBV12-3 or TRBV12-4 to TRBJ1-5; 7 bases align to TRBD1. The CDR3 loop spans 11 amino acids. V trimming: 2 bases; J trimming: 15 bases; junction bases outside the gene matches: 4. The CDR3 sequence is CASSLRQGLHF. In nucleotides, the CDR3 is TGTGCCAGCAGTTTACGACAGGGTCTGCATTTT.